The entry below gives a single TCR beta chain sequence along with its context. The sample originates from a study of blood T cell repertoires in COVID-19. Assay used: immunoSEQ multiplex PCR; TCRdb lists only in-frame clones, some missing. This table holds 250,000 to 350,000 clones, roughly 90% found once. Sequences were obtained from PBMCs or T cells enriched from blood (not recorded which). This clonotype was sampled from a woman between 18 and 29 years old with acute COVID-19.

This CDR3 is CATDPLRGQGSHEQYF. CDR3 nucleotides: TGCGCCACCGACCCTCTCCGGGGACAGGGGTCCCACGAGCAGTACTTC. The genes are TRBV5-1 and TRBJ2-7; 10 nucleotides line up with TRBD1. The CDR3 sequence is 16 residues long. Germline V gives CDR1 SGHRS, CDR2 YFSETQ. With 9 bases clipped from V and 5 bases from J, the junction kept 17 bases outside the gene matches.